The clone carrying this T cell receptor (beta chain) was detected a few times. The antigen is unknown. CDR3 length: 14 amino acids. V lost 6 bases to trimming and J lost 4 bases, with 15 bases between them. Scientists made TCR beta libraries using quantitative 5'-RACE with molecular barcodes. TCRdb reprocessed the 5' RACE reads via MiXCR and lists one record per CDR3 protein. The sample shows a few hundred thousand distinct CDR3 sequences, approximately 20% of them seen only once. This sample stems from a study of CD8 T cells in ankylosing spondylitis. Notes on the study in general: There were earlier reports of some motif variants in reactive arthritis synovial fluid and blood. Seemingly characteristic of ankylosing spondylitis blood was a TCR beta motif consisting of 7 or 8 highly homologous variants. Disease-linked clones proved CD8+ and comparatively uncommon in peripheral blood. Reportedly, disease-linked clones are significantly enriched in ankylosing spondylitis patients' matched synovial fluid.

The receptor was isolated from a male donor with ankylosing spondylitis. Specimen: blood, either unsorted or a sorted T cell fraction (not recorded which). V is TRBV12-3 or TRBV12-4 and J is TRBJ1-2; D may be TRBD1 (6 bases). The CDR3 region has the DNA TGTGCCAGCAGCTACTCTACAGGGTTCTATGGCTACACCTTC. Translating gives CASSYSTGFYGYTF.